The rows below give T cell receptor beta chains drawn from one sample of a study of CD8+CD57+ T cells in acquired aplastic anemia. TCRdb ran MiXCR on the reads and lists one entry per CDR3 protein. Counted here are under 250,000 distinct CDR3 sequences, approximately 45% occurring once; the ten biggest clones make up 6.5% to 10%. The specimen sequenced was sorted CD4+, CD8+, or CD8+CD57+ T cells (not recorded which) from PBMCs. The receptors stem from a human donor with aplastic anemia. Both conserved end residues are part of each CDR3. Fields, in order: J gene, clone size, V gene, D gene, CDR3 protein, CDR3 DNA. A D gene is named only where the DNA matches it firmly. Some rows have no size entry. The others give once, few or many, or a class for an expanded clone.

J: TRBJ2-7; size: many; V: TRBV7-9; D: NA; CDR3: CASSPEVGYEQYF; DNA: TGTGCCAGCAGCCCCGAGGTGGGCTACGAGCAGTACTTC
J: TRBJ2-4; size: NA; V: TRBV7-3; D: NA; CDR3: CASSPVGPQNIQYF; DNA: TGTGCCAGCAGCCCGGTGGGGCCACAAAACATTCAGTACTTC
J: TRBJ2-5; size: NA; V: TRBV20-1; D: TRBD1; CDR3: CSARFNRGLAIKTQYF; DNA: TGCAGTGCTAGGTTTAATAGGGGGCTGGCGATAAAGACCCAGTACTTC
J: TRBJ1-4; size: NA; V: TRBV6-5; D: NA; CDR3: CASSYTNRAEKLFF; DNA: TGTGCCAGCAGTTACACAAACCGGGCTGAAAAACTGTTTTTT
J: TRBJ2-3; size: once; V: TRBV2; D: TRBD1; CDR3: CASRSRDRGNTDTQYF; DNA: TGTGCCAGCAGGAGCCGGGACAGGGGCAACACAGATACGCAGTATTTT
J: TRBJ1-3; size: many; V: TRBV12-3/TRBV12-4; D: NA; CDR3: CASNWDYSGNTIYF; DNA: TGTGCCAGCAATTGGGACTACTCTGGAAACACCATATATTTT
J: TRBJ2-1; size: NA; V: TRBV24-1; D: TRBD1; CDR3: CATGGQVNEQFF; DNA: TGTGCCACCGGGGGACAGGTCAATGAGCAGTTCTTC
J: TRBJ1-1; size: NA; V: TRBV5-6; D: NA; CDR3: CASSSSAWTPEAFF; DNA: TGTGCCAGCAGCTCCAGTGCGTGGACACCCGAAGCTTTCTTT
J: TRBJ2-3; size: NA; V: TRBV7-9; D: TRBD2; CDR3: CASSEQGSGDTQYF; DNA: TGTGCCAGCAGTGAGCAGGGTAGCGGGGATACGCAGTATTTT
J: TRBJ1-4; size: NA; V: TRBV28; D: TRBD1; CDR3: CASSPWAGGDEKLFF; DNA: TGTGCCAGCAGTCCCTGGGCAGGGGGGGACGAAAAACTGTTTTTT
J: TRBJ2-6; size: NA; V: TRBV20-1; D: NA; CDR3: CSALKSGANVLTF; DNA: TGCAGTGCTCTCAAATCTGGGGCCAACGTCCTGACTTTC
J: TRBJ2-3; size: many; V: TRBV12-3/TRBV12-4; D: NA; CDR3: CASSLSLEGRANTQYF; DNA: TGTGCCAGCAGTTTATCTCTTGAGGGCAGGGCAAATACGCAGTATTTT
J: TRBJ2-1; size: many; V: TRBV4-2; D: NA; CDR3: CASSQDPSSGYYNEQFF; DNA: TGTGCCAGCAGCCAAGATCCGAGTAGCGGTTACTACAATGAGCAGTTCTTC
J: TRBJ1-2; size: NA; V: TRBV29-1; D: TRBD1; CDR3: CSGTGLTSYGYTF; DNA: TGCAGCGGGACAGGCCTTACATCCTATGGCTACACCTTC
J: TRBJ2-3; size: many; V: TRBV11-2; D: TRBD1; CDR3: CASSLGGQVTDTQYF; DNA: TGTGCCAGCAGCTTGGGGGGACAGGTCACAGATACGCAGTATTTT
J: TRBJ1-5; size: NA; V: TRBV7-8; D: NA; CDR3: CASSLALWGGQPQHF; DNA: TGCGCCAGCAGCTTAGCTTTATGGGGAGGGCAGCCCCAGCATTTT
J: TRBJ1-2; size: NA; V: TRBV2; D: TRBD1; CDR3: CASSEAGTDFTNYGYTF; DNA: TGTGCCAGCAGTGAGGCCGGGACAGATTTTACTAACTATGGCTACACCTTC
J: TRBJ2-3; size: NA; V: TRBV2; D: NA; CDR3: CASRPSIGGTDTQYF; DNA: TGTGCCAGCCGACCTTCAATAGGGGGAACAGATACGCAGTATTTT
J: TRBJ2-7; size: many; V: TRBV10-2; D: TRBD1; CDR3: CASLTGASYEQYF; DNA: TGCGCCAGCCTGACAGGGGCATCCTACGAGCAGTACTTC
J: TRBJ2-5; size: many; V: TRBV7-2; D: NA; CDR3: CASRKGQRETQYF; DNA: TGTGCCAGCAGAAAGGGCCAGCGAGAGACCCAGTACTTC
J: TRBJ1-5; size: NA; V: TRBV19; D: TRBD1; CDR3: CASNMGTGLSEHF; DNA: TGTGCCAGTAATATGGGGACAGGTCTGTCCGAGCATTTT
J: TRBJ2-7; size: many; V: TRBV7-9; D: NA; CDR3: CASSSGSDGYEQYF; DNA: TGTGCCAGCAGCTCCGGTAGTGACGGGTACGAGCAGTACTTC
J: TRBJ2-7; size: many; V: TRBV12-3/TRBV12-4; D: TRBD2; CDR3: CASSELAGDYEQYF; DNA: TGTGCCAGCAGCGAACTAGCGGGGGACTACGAGCAGTACTTC
J: TRBJ1-2; size: many; V: TRBV6-5; D: NA; CDR3: CASSYGIASYGYTF; DNA: TGTGCCAGCAGTTACGGAATCGCCTCGTATGGCTACACCTTC
J: TRBJ2-7; size: few; V: TRBV29-1; D: NA; CDR3: CSVSLGGNEQYF; DNA: TGCAGCGTCTCCCTCGGGGGCAACGAGCAGTACTTC
J: TRBJ1-5; size: many; V: TRBV7-9; D: NA; CDR3: CASSSVKPLSGAGNQPQHF; DNA: TGTGCCAGCAGCTCCGTTAAGCCCCTTTCAGGGGCCGGCAATCAGCCCCAGCATTTT
J: TRBJ1-2; size: many; V: TRBV24-1; D: TRBD1; CDR3: CATGGVWTGAFYGYTF; DNA: TGTGCCACCGGCGGAGTGTGGACAGGAGCCTTCTATGGCTACACCTTC
J: TRBJ1-6; size: NA; V: TRBV7-9; D: NA; CDR3: CASSLLGLREHLHF; DNA: TGTGCCAGCAGCTTGTTGGGTCTCCGTGAGCACCTCCACTTT
J: TRBJ2-7; size: NA; V: TRBV5-6; D: NA; CDR3: CASSLSGSSSYEQYF; DNA: TGTGCCAGCAGCTTGTCGGGGTCCAGCTCCTACGAGCAGTACTTC
J: TRBJ1-6; size: NA; V: TRBV2; D: TRBD1; CDR3: CASMETGGLISPLHF; DNA: TGTGCCAGCATGGAGACAGGGGGCTTGATTTCACCCCTCCACTTT
J: TRBJ2-7; size: many; V: TRBV7-9; D: NA; CDR3: CASSGRGRAGDYEQYF; DNA: TGTGCCAGCAGCGGAAGGGGTCGGGCAGGGGATTACGAGCAGTACTTC
J: TRBJ1-1; size: many; V: TRBV5-8; D: NA; CDR3: CASSLPPRTENTEAFF; DNA: TGTGCCAGCAGCTTGCCCCCACGGACAGAGAACACTGAAGCTTTCTTT
J: TRBJ2-2; size: many; V: TRBV12-5; D: NA; CDR3: CASGLPGRGELFF; DNA: TGTGCTAGTGGTTTGCCAGGGCGCGGGGAGCTGTTTTTT
J: TRBJ1-6; size: many; V: TRBV3-1; D: NA; CDR3: CASSQGTMGSPLHF; DNA: TGTGCCAGCAGCCAAGGGACGATGGGTTCACCCCTCCACTTT
J: TRBJ1-2; size: NA; V: TRBV2; D: NA; CDR3: CASSGQGQGFYGYTF; DNA: TGTGCCAGCAGTGGGCAAGGGCAGGGCTTCTATGGCTACACCTTC
J: TRBJ2-1; size: many; V: TRBV20-1; D: TRBD2; CDR3: CSARGTSGRREQFF; DNA: TGCAGTGCTAGAGGGACTAGCGGGAGACGGGAGCAGTTCTTC
J: TRBJ2-7; size: NA; V: TRBV19; D: TRBD1; CDR3: CASSQQGGVEQYF; DNA: TGTGCCAGTAGTCAACAGGGGGGCGTCGAGCAGTACTTC
J: TRBJ2-1; size: medium-sized; V: TRBV9; D: NA; CDR3: CASSGNEQFF; DNA: TGTGCCAGCAGCGGCAATGAGCAGTTCTTC
J: TRBJ2-1; size: NA; V: TRBV29-1; D: NA; CDR3: CSCRQYNEQFF; DNA: TGCAGCTGTCGCCAGTACAATGAGCAGTTCTTC
J: TRBJ1-2; size: many; V: TRBV30; D: NA; CDR3: CACYDSGYGYTF; DNA: TGTGCCTGTTATGACAGCGGGTATGGCTACACCTTC
J: TRBJ1-6; size: few; V: TRBV7-9; D: TRBD1; CDR3: CASSLTGGFSPLHF; DNA: TGTGCCAGCAGCCTAACAGGGGGCTTTTCACCCCTCCACTTT
J: TRBJ1-1; size: NA; V: TRBV9; D: NA; CDR3: CASSVSGSYEAFF; DNA: TGTGCCAGCAGCGTGTCAGGATCTTATGAAGCTTTCTTT
J: TRBJ2-5; size: once; V: TRBV4-2; D: TRBD2; CDR3: CASSQFGGSMETQYF; DNA: TGTGCCAGCAGCCAATTTGGCGGGAGCATGGAGACCCAGTACTTC
J: TRBJ2-7; size: NA; V: TRBV7-9; D: TRBD2; CDR3: CASSLTSGGYSYEQYF; DNA: TGTGCCAGCAGCCTGACTAGCGGGGGGTACTCCTACGAGCAGTACTTC
J: TRBJ1-2; size: NA; V: TRBV15; D: NA; CDR3: CATSRDGGLNYGYTF; DNA: TGTGCCACCAGCAGGGACGGGGGTTTAAACTATGGCTACACCTTC
J: TRBJ2-3; size: many; V: TRBV7-8; D: NA; CDR3: CASSLLGAQDTQYF; DNA: TGTGCCAGCAGCTTATTGGGGGCCCAAGATACGCAGTATTTT
J: TRBJ2-7; size: NA; V: TRBV19; D: NA; CDR3: CASSIVPGAVHEQYF; DNA: TGTGCCAGTAGTATCGTACCGGGGGCGGTCCACGAGCAGTACTTC
J: TRBJ2-7; size: many; V: TRBV7-9; D: NA; CDR3: CASSSPVTGQYF; DNA: TGTGCCAGCAGCTCACCGGTGACAGGGCAGTACTTC
J: TRBJ2-7; size: many; V: TRBV7-9; D: NA; CDR3: CASSLAPDSTSYEQYF; DNA: TGTGCCAGCAGCTTAGCCCCGGACAGTACGTCCTACGAGCAGTACTTC